This T cell receptor (beta chain) stems from a study of shared T cell receptors in the human thymus. The germline gives CDR1 SQVTM, CDR2 ANQGSEA. There are 12 residues in the CDR3. Germline trimming cut 7 bases from V and 3 bases from J; bases unmatched to any gene: 4. Using immunoSEQ multiplex PCR, the repertoire was profiled, and TCRdb retains in-frame clones only, with some absent. The sample includes roughly 410,000 clones, 95% seen only once; the top ten take roughly 0.02%. The receptor comes from a human donor. Sequencing used thymocytes. V gene TRBV29-1 combines with J gene TRBJ2-7, with TRBD1 identical over 9 bases. DNA for the CDR3: TGCAGCGCCGGGACAGGGTTCTACGAGCAGTACTTC. It encodes CSAGTGFYEQYF.